This T cell receptor beta chain comes out of a study of cytomegalovirus exposure and HLA in healthy donors. Primers: 60 Vbeta forward and 13 Jbeta reverse. Method: immunoSEQ multiplex PCR; TCRdb's copy keeps in-frame clones and lacks some. Among some 120,000 clones listed, about 69% were seen once. J lost 2 bases, V lost 7 bases, and 7 bases had no gene match. This CDR3 region has 14 residues. Looked up from germline, CDR1 is SNHLY and CDR2 is FYNNEI. This clone was counted a few times. The sequence was obtained from a young man in good health and CMV-seronegative. Source material: PBMCs. The rearrangement joins TRBV2 to TRBJ2-7, with TRBD1 matching 8 bases. The chain's CDR3 is CASNGQGRAYEQYF. The DNA for the CDR3 is TGTGCCAGCAACGGACAGGGAAGGGCCTACGAGCAGTACTTC.